One T cell receptor (beta chain) is described in this entry. Some clones are missing from TCRdb's copy, which holds only in-frame ones; the method was immunoSEQ multiplex PCR. The sample yields roughly 200,000 clones, 85% to 90% seen once. These data belong to a study of blood T cell repertoires in COVID-19. Study in general: Samples came from the United States, Italy and Spain, spanning acute and convalescent COVID-19.

The source material was peripheral blood. The receptor's source is a man of 80 years or more with acute or convalescent COVID-19.

The CDR3 loop reads CSVLQGANQPQHF. CDR3 sequence (DNA): TGCAGCGTACTTCAGGGGGCGAATCAGCCCCAGCATTTT. This chain links TRBV29-1 with TRBJ1-5; the match to TRBD1 covers 8 bases. V was clipped by 6 bases and J by 4 bases; unmatched bases: 5. The CDR3 runs 13 residues. CDR1 is SQVTM, CDR2 ANQGSEA, per germline.